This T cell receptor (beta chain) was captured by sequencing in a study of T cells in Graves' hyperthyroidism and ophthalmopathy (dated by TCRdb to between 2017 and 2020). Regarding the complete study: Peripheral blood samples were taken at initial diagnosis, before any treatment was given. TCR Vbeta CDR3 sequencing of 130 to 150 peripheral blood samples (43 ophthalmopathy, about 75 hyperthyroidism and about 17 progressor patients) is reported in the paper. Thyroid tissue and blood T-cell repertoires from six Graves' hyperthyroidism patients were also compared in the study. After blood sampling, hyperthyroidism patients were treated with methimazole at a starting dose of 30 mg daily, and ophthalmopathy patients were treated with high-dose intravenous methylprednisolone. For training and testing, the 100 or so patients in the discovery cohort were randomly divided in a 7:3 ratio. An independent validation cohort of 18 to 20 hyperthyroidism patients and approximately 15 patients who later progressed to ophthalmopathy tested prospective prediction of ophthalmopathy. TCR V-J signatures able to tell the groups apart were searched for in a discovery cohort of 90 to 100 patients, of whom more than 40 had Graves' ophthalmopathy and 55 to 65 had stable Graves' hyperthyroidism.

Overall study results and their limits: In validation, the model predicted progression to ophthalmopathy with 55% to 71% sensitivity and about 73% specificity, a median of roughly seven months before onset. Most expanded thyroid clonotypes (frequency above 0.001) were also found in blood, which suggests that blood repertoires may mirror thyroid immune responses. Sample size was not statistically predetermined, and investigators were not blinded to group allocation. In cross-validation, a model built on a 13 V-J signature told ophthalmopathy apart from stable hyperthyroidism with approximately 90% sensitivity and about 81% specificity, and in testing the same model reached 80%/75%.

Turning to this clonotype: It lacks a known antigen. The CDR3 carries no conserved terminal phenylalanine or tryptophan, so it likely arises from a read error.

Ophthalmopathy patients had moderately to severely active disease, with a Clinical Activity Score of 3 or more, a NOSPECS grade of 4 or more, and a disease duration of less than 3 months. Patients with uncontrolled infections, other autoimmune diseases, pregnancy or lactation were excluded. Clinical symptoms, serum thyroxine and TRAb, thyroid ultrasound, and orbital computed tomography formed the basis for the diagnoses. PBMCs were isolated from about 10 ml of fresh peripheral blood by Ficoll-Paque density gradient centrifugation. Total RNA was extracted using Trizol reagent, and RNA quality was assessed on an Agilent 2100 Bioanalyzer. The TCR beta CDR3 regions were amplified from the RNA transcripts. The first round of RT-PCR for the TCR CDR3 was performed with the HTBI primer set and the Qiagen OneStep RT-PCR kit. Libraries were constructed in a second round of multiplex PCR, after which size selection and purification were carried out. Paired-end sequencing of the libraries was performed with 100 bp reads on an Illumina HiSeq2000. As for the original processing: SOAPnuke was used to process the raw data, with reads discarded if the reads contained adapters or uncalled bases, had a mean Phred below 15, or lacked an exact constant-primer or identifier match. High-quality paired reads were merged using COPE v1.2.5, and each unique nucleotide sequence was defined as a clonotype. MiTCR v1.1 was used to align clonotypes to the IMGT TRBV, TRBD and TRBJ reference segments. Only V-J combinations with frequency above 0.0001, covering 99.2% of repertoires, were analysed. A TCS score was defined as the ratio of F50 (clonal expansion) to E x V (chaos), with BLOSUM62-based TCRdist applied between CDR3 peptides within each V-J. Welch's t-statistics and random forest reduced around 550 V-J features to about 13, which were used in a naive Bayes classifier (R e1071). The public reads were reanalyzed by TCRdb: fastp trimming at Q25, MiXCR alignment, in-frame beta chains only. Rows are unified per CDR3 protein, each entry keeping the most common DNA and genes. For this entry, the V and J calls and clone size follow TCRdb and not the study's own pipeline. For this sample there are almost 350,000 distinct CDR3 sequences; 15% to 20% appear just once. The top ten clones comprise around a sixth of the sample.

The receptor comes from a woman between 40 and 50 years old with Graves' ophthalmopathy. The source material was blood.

The DNA sequence reads TGTGCCCATAAGAACACTGAAGCTTTCATT. The encoded protein is CAHKNTEAFI. This chain is built from TRBV27 and TRBJ1-1; no confident D gene assignment can be made. The CDR3 sequence runs 10 residues, both termini included. The sequence is cut down to CDR3 DNA, 30 bases in frame from base 1. V was cut back by 11 bases and J by 1 base, leaving a gap of 5 bases between them. From a lookup of the germline V gene (reference sequence), CDR1 and CDR2 are MNHEY and SMNVEV.